This T cell receptor (beta chain) emerged from a study of T cell responses to AZD1222 COVID-19 vaccine (dated by TCRdb to about 2021). At the level of the whole study: AZD1222 recipients given second doses at about 4 weeks or at about 12 weeks were pooled, since spike-specific TCR depth and breadth were not found to differ between the two schedules. TCR sequencing covered approximately 230 trial participants: 207 given two doses of AZD1222 and about 26 given two doses of MenACWY control vaccine. Trial participants were enrolled by age into subgroups of 18-55, 56-69 and 70-plus years, and roughly 150, 30 and 60 TCR-sequenced participants, respectively, were included in these subgroups. The study at large found these results: Conclusions about previously exposed vaccinees were limited because only a handful of AZD1222 recipients were SARS-CoV-2 seropositive at baseline. In the small 56-69-year group, the increase in depth fell short of significance, most likely because of low power. After two AZD1222 doses, spike-specific TCR breadth and depth were significantly higher than at day 0 and than in MenACWY recipients. Participants were mostly white British and included more females than males, and it was suggested by the authors that clonal diversity may have been underestimated. Because no samples from the day 14 peak response were available, repertoires could be characterized only after the peak T cell response. Epitopes outside the regions mutated in the B.1.351 and B.1.1.7 variants were reportedly recognized by nearly half of the unique spike-specific TCRs. CD4 TCRs associated with the vaccine covered the entire spike protein, and the dominant responses were in regions 160-218 and 743-854.

The CDR3 regions of human TCRbeta chains were subjected to immunosequencing. The published analysis was carried out like this. Repertoire TCRs were matched against a reference library of SARS-CoV-2-specific TCRs generated with the MIRA antigen-specificity platform. Breadth meant the fraction of unique TCRs that were SARS-CoV-2-associated, whereas depth meant the fraction of total T cells that were SARS-CoV-2-associated. Using the MIRA data, each spike-specific TCR was mapped to the spike region that the TCR reacts to and placed in a CD4 or CD8 class. Log10-transformed breadth and depth values were compared by one-way ANOVA with Sidak's multiple comparisons tests. Not all clones reach the TCRdb copy of this immuneACCESS table, which keeps in-frame sequences only. Checked studies attribute under half of the gap to unresolved V genes and leave the rest unexplained. The V and J calls and clone size were taken over from that table, and D and trimming were inferred from the DNA. The sample data list tens of thousands of clones, and 70% to 90% of these were observed just once. The top ten hold 4% to 5% of the sample.

Details on this clone: What this receptor recognizes is not known. No clone much larger than this one lies a single base away; base qualities are absent.

Inclusive of the bounding cysteine and phenylalanine, the CDR3 is 15 residues long. Of the read, only the CDR3 DNA is kept; its 45 bases are in frame from base 1. As encoded in the germline V gene, CDR1 is KGHSH while CDR2 is LQKENI. Trimming removed 2 bases from V and 2 bases from J, leaving 7 bases between the germline ends. What this sample's time point label stands for: baseline before first vaccination. The vaccinee samples were drawn from two UK trials, COV001 and COV002, one of which was a single-blind randomized controlled phase 2/3 trial testing AZD1222 (ChAdOx1 nCoV-19) in healthy adults. For TCRbeta chain sequencing, PBMC samples from trial participants were taken at day 0 and at day 28 after the second dose.

The chain links TRBV18 with TRBJ2-6, with no confident D gene call. The input for sequencing was peripheral blood, taken on day 0 of AZD1222 vaccination. This clonotype was sampled from an adult in good health. The sequenced DNA: TGTGCCAGCTCACCATCGTCGGCTGGGGCCAACGTCCTGACTTTC. Its translation reads: CASSPSSAGANVLTF.